One sample yielded the 6 T cell receptor beta chains listed below, sequenced in a study of T cell repertoires in cytomegalovirus infection. MiXCR, applied by TCRdb to the reads, yields one record per CDR3 protein. Of more than 500,000 distinct CDR3 sequences in the sample, more than 15% were seen once. The sequencing input was CD8+ T cells from PBMCs. These TCRs come from a human donor in good health (CMV status not recorded). Some clones in this sample may be carry-over from other donors' samples.

This clonotype showed up just a few times. CDR3 sequence reads: CASSIGTDSDTQYF. As DNA, the CDR3 is TGTGCCAGCAGCATAGGGACTGATTCAGATACGCAGTATTTT. The chain is built from TRBV6-1 and TRBJ2-3, with D perhaps matching TRBD2 (6 bases). Germline-derived CDR1 and CDR2 are MNHNS and SASEGT. This CDR3 comprises 14 residues. Between the trimmed V and J ends, which lost 6 bases and 4 bases, there was a span of 14 bases.

Here the CDR3 reads CSARKYEDTGELFF. The CDR3 DNA is TGCAGTGCTAGAAAATACGAAGACACCGGGGAGCTGTTTTTT. The chain has TRBV20-1 and TRBJ2-2, with D unclear. Germline lookup yields CDR1 DFQATT and CDR2 SNEGSKA (reference sequence). CDR3 length: 14 amino acids. V gave up 2 bases and J gave up 3 bases, with 10 bases separating them.

J is TRBJ1-1 and V is TRBV6-5; D possibly corresponds to TRBD1 (5 bases). CDR1 and CDR2 from the germline V gene are MNHEY and SVGAGI. Trimming shortened V by 0 bases and J by 4 bases, and 12 bases separated the two germline ends. The length of the CDR3 is 15 residues. The CDR3 spells CASSYSSSGGTEAFF. In DNA form, the CDR3 reads TGTGCCAGCAGTTACTCGAGTTCGGGGGGCACTGAAGCTTTCTTT.

The CDR3 spells CASSGLPQGRGETQYF. CDR3 sequence (DNA): TGTGCCAGCAGCGGATTACCACAGGGGAGAGGAGAGACCCAGTACTTC. V usage is TRBV3-1 and J usage is TRBJ2-5; 7 nucleotides align to TRBD1. The germline gives CDR1 LGHDT, CDR2 YNNKEL (reference sequence). This CDR3 has 16 amino acids. Trimming took 5 bases from V and 4 from J; bases not matched to a gene: 13.

J is TRBJ1-6 and V is TRBV5-5, with D unresolved. V dropped 4 bases and J dropped 2 bases, with 16 bases sitting between them. In germline, CDR1 is SGHKS, CDR2 YYEKEE (reference sequence). There are 17 residues in the CDR3. CDR3 nucleotides: TGTGCCAGCAGCCCCGGACGTTGGCCGGCCTATAATTCACCCCTCCACTTT. Translating gives CASSPGRWPAYNSPLHF.

In this sample, this clonotype turned up many times. V usage is TRBV7-8 and J usage is TRBJ1-1; 9 bases line up with TRBD1. The V segment lost 3 bases and the J segment 4 bases; nucleotides outside the gene matches: 12. The CDR3 has 17 amino acids. From germline, CDR1 is SGHVS and CDR2 FQNEAQ. In DNA, the CDR3 is TGTGCCAGCAGCTTGGGGACAGGGTTAGGCGCTAGCACTGAAGCTTTCTTT. It translates to CASSLGTGLGASTEAFF. Variable domain in full (rest from reference TRBV7-8 and TRBJ1-1): GAGVSQSPRYKVAKRGQDVALRCDPISGHVSLFWYQQALGQGPEFLTYFQNEAQLDKSGLPSDRFFAERPEGSVSTLKIQRTQQEDSAVYLCASSLGTGLGASTEAFFGQGTRLTVV.